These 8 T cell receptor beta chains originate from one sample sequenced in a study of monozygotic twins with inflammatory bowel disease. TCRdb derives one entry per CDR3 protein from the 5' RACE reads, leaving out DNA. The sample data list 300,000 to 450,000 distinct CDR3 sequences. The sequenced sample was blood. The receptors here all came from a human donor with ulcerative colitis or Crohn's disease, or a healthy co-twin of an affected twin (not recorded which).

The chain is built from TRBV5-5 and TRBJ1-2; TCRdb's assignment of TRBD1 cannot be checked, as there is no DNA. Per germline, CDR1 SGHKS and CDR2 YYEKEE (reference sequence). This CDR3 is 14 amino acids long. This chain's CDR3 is CASSASPGTYGYTF.

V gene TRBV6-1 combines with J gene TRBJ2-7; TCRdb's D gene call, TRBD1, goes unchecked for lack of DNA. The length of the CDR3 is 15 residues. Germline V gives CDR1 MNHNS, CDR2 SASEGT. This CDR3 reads CASSPRTGVTYEQYF.

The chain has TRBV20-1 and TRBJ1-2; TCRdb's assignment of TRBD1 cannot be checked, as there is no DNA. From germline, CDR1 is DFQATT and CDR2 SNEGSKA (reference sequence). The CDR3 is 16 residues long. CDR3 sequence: CSAWTGGLGGNYGYTF.

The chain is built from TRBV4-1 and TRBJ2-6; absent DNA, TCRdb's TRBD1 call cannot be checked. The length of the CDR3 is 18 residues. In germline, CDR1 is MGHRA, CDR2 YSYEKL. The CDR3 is CASSLTTGGSSGANVLTF.

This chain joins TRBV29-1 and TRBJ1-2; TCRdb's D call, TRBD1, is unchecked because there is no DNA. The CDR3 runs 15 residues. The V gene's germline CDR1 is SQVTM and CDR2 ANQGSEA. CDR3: CSVDQALDSDYGYTF.

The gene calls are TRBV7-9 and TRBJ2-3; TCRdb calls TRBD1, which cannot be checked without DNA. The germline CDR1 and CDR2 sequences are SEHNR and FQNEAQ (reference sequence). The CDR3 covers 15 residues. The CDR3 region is CASSEDRGRERTQYF.

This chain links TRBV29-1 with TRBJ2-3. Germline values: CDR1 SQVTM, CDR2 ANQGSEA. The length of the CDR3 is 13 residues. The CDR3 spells CSVGNVIFDTQYF.

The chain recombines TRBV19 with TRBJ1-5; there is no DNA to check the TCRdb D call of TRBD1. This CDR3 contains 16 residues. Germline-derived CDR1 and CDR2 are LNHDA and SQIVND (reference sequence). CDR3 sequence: CASSIQGVRGNQPQHF.